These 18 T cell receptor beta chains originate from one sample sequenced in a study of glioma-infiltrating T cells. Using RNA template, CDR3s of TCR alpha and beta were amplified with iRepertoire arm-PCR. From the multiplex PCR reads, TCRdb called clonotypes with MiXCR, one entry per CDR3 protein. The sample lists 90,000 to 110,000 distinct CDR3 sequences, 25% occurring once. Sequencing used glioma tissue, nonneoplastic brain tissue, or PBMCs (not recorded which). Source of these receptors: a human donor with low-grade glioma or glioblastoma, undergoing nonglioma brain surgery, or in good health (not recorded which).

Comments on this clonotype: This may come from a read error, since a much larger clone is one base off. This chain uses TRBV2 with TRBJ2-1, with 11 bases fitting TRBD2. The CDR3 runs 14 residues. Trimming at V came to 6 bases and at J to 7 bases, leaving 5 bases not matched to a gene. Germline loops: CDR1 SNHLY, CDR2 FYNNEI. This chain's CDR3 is CASRLAGEENEQFF. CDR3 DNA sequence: TGTGCCAGCAGACTAGCGGGAGAGGAGAATGAGCAGTTCTTC.

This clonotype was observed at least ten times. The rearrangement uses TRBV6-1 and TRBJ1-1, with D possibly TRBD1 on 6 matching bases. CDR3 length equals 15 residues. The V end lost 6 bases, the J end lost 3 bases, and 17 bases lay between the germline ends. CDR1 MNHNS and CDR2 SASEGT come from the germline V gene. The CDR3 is CASSYHTGLYTEAFF. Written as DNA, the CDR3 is TGTGCCAGCAGCTACCACACAGGGTTATACACTGAAGCTTTCTTT.

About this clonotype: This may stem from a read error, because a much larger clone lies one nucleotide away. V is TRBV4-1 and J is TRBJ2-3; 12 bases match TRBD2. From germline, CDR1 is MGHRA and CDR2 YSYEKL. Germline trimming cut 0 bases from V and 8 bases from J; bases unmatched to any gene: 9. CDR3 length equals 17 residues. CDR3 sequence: CASSQDNLAGGLGTQYF. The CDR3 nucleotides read TGCGCCAGCAGCCAAGATAACCTAGCGGGGGGGCTCGGTACGCAGTATTTT.

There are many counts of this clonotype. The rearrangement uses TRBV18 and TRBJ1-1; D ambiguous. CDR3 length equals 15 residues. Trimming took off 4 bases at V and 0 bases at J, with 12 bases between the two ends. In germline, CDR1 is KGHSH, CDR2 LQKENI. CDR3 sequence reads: CASSLEWGLNTEAFF. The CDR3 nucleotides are TGTGCCAGCTCACTGGAATGGGGTTTGAACACTGAAGCTTTCTTT. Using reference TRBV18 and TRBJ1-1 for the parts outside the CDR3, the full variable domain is NAGVMQNPRHLVRRRGQEARLRCSPMKGHSHVYWYRQLPEEGLKFMVYLQKENIIDESGMPKERFSAEFPKEGPSILRIQQVVRGDSAAYFCASSLEWGLNTEAFFGQGTRLTVV.

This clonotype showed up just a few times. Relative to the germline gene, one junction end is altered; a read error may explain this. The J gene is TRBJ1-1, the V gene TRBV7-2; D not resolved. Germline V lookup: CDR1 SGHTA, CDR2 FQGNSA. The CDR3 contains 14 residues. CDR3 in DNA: TGTGCCAGCACCTTACAAGGAATGAACACTGAAGCTTTCTTT. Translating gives CASTLQGMNTEAFF.

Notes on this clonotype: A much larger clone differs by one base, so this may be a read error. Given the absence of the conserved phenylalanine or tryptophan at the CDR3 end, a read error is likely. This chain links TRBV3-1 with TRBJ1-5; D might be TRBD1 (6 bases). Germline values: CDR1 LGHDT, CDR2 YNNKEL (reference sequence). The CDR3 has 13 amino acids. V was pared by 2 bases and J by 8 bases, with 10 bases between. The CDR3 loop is CASSQIPGEPQHL. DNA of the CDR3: TGTGCCAGCAGCCAAATACCAGGGGAGCCCCAGCATCTT.

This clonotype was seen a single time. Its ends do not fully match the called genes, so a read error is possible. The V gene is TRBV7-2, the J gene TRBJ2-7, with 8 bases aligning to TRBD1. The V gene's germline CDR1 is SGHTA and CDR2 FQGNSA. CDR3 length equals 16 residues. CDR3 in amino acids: CASRVEGAQGAYEQYF. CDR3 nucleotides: TGTGCCAGCAGAGTGGAGGGGGCCCAGGGGGCCTACGAGCAGTACTTT.

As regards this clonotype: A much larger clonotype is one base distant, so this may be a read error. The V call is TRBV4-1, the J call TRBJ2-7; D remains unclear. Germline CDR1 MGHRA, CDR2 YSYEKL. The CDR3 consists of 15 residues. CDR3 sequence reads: CARSQFSAEIYEQYF. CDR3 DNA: TGCGCCAGAAGCCAATTCTCCGCGGAAATCTACGAGCAGTACTTC.

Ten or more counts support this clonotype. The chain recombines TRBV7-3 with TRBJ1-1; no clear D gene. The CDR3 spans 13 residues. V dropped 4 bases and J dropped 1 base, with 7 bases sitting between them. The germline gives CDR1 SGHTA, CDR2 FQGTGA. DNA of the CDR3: TGTGCCAGCAGCTCCTCGGCGAACACTGAAGCTTTCTTT. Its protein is CASSSSANTEAFF.

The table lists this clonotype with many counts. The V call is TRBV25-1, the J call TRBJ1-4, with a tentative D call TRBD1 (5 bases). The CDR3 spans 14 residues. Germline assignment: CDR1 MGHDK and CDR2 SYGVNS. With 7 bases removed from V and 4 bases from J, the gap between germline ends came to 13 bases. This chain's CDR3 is CASNRDRDNEKLFF. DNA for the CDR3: TGTGCCAGCAACCGGGACCGAGATAATGAAAAACTGTTTTTT.

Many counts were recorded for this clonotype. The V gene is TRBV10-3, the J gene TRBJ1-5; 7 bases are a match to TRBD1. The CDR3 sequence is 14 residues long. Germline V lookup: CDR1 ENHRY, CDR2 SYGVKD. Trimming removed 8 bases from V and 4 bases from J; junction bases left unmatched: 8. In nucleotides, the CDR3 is TGTGCCATCGGTACCGGGACAGAAAATCAGCCCCAGCATTTT. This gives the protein CAIGTGTENQPQHF.

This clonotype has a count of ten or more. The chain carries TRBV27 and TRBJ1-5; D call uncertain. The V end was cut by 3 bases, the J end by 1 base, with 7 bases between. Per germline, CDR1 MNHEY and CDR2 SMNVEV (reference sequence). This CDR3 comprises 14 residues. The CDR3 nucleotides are TGTGCCAGCAGTTTGGCCGGGAGCAATCAGCCCCAGCATTTT. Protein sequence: CASSLAGSNQPQHF.

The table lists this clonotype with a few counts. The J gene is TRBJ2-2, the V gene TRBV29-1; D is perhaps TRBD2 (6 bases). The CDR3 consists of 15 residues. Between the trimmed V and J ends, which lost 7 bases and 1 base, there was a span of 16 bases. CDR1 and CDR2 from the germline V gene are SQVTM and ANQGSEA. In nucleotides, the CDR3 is TGCAGCGCCGCGGGGCGGGGCCTGAACACCGGGGAGCTGTTTTTT. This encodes CSAAGRGLNTGELFF.

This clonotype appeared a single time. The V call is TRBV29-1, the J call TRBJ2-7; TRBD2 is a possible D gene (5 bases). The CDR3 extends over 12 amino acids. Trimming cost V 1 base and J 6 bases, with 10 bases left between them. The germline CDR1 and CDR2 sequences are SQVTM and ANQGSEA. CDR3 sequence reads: CSVEARGREQYF. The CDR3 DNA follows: TGCAGCGTTGAAGCCCGGGGTCGCGAGCAGTACTTC.

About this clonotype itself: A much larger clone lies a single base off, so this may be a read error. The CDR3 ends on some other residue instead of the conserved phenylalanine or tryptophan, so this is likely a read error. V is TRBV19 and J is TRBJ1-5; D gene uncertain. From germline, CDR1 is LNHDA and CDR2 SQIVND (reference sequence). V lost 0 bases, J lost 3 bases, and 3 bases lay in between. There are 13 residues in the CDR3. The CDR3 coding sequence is TGTGCCAGTAGTATAGATTACAATCAGCCCCAGCATTCT. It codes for CASSIDYNQPQHS.

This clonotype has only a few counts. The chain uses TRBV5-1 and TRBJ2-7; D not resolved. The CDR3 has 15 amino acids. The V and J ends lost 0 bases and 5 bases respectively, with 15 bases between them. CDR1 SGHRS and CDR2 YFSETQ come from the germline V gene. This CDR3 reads CASSLGDKQSHEQYF. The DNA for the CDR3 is TGCGCCAGCAGCTTGGGCGATAAACAGAGCCACGAGCAGTACTTC.

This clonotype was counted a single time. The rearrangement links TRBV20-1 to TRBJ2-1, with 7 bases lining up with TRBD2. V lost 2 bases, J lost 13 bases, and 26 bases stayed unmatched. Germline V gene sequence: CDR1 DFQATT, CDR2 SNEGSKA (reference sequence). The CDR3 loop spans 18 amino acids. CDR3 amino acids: CSARKGQAIGLDGNIQFF. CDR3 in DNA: TGCAGTGCTAGAAAGGGTCAGGCGATCGGACTAGACGGAAACATTCAGTTCTTC.

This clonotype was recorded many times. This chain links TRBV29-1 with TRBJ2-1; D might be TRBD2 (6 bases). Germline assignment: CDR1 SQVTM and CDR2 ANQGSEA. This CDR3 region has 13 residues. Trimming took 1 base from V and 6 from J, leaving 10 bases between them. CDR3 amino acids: CSVEVRSGNEQFF. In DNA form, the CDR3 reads TGCAGCGTTGAAGTCCGTAGCGGCAATGAGCAGTTCTTC.